The table lists the clone carrying this T cell receptor beta chain with a few counts. The library tagged individual cDNA molecules with unique molecular identifiers. TCRdb used MiXCR to reprocess the RACE reads, holding one entry per CDR3 protein. Of 90,000 to 120,000 distinct CDR3 sequences listed, about 11% are singletons. The data were obtained in a study of human T cells and chemical hapten exposure. Overall study context: A 2 cm by 2 cm inner upper arm patch received 2% DPC for sensitization. The study patch tested 0.01% DPC on the upper back and read results at 6 days.

As for time point: patch test 1, 2 weeks after DPC sensitization. Sample treatment: therapeutic diphenylcyclopropenone sensitization with weekly scalp DPC. CDR1 and CDR2 (germline): LNHDA, SQIVND (reference sequence). Between the trimmed V and J ends, which lost 10 bases and 1 base, there was a span of 9 bases. The length of the CDR3 is 12 residues. This chain connects TRBV19 to TRBJ2-3; D not certain. The source was whole blood, collected in connection with sensitization to the hapten diphenylcyclopropenone (DPC). This TCR came from a woman in her thirties or forties with alopecia areata. Some clones in this sample may be carry-over from other donors' samples. The CDR3 loop reads CATAARTDTQYF. DNA of the CDR3: TGTGCCACCGCGGCCCGCACAGATACGCAGTATTTT. Combining the CDR3 with reference TRBV19 and TRBJ2-3 gives the whole variable domain DGGITQSPKYLFRKEGQNVTLSCEQNLNHDAMYWYRQDPGQGLRLIYYSQIVNDFQKGDIAEGYSVSREKKESFPLTVTSAQKNPTAFYLCATAARTDTQYFGPGTRLTVL.